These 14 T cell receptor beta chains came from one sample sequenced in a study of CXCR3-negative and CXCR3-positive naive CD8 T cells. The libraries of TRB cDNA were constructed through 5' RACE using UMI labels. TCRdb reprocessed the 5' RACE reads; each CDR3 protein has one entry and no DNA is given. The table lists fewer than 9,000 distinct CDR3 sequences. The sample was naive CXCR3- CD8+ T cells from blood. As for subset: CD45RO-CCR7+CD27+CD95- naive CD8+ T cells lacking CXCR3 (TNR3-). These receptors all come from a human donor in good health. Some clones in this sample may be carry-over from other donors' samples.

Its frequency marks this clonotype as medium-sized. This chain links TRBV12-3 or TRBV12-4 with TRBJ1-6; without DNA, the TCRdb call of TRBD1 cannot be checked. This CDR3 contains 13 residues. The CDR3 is CASSLTLSSPLHF.

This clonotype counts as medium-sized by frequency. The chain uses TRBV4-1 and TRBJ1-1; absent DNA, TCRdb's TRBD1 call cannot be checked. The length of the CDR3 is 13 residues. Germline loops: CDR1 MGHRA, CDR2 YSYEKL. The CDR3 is CASSQRGRTEAFF.

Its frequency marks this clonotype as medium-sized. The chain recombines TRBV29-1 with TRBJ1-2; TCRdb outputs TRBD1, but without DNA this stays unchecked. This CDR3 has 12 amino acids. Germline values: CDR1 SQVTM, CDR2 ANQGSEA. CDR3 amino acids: CSALQGASGYTF. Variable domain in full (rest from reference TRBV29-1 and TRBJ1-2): SAVISQKPSRDICQRGTSLTIQCQVDSQVTMMFWYRQQPGQSLTLIATANQGSEATYESGFVIDKFPISRPNLTFSTLTVSNMSPEDSSIYLCSALQGASGYTFGSGTRLTVV.

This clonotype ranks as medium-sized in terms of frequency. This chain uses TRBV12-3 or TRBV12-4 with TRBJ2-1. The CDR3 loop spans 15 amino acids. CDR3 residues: CASTHQSGSDNEQFF.

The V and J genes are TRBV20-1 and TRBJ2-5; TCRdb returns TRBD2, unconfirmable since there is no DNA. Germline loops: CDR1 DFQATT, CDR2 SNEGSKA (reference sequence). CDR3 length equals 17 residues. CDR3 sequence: CSARTFSGTSRKETQYF.

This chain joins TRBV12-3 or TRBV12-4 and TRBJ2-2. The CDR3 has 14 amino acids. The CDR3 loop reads CASRAIAYTGELFF.

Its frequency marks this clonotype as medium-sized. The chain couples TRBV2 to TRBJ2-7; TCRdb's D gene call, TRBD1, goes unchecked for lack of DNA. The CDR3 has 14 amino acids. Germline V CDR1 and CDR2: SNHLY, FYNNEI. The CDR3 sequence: CASSADRGRYEQYF. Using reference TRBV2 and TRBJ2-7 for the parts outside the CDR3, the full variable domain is EPEVTQTPSHQVTQMGQEVILRCVPISNHLYFYWYRQILGQKVEFLVSFYNNEISEKSEIFDDQFSVERPDGSNFTLKIRSTKLEDSAMYFCASSADRGRYEQYFGPGTRLTVT.

The CDR3 region is CSVDLGQGQETQYF. This chain joins TRBV29-1 and TRBJ2-5; TCRdb indicates TRBD1, and absent DNA this call remains unverified. Germline V gene lookup returns CDR1 SQVTM and CDR2 ANQGSEA. This CDR3 has 14 residues.

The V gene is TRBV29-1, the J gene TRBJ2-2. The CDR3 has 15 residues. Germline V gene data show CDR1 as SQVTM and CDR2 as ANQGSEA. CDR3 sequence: CSVSPGIKNTGELFF.

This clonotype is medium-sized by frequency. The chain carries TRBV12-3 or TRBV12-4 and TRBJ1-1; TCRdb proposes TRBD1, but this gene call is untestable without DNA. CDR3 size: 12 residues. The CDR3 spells CASTPVAPEAFF.

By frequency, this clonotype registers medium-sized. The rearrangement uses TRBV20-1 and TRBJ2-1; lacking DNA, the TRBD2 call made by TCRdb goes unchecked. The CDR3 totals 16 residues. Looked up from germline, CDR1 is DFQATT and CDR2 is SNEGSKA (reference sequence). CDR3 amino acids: CSARDGSGRNYNEQFF.

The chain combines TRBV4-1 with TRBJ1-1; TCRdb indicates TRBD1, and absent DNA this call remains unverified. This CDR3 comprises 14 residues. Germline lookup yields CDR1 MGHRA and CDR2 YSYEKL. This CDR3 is CASSQRGPNTEAFF.

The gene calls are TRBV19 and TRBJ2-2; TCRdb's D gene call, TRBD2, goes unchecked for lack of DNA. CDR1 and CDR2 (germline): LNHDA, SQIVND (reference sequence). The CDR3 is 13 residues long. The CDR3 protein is CASIGSAHGELFF.

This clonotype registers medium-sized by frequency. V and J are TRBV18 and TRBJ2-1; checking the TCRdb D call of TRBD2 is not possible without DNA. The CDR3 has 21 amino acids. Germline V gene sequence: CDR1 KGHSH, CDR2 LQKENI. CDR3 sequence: CASSPGVFQWTSPRSHNEQFF. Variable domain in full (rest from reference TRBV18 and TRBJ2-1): NAGVMQNPRHLVRRRGQEARLRCSPMKGHSHVYWYRQLPEEGLKFMVYLQKENIIDESGMPKERFSAEFPKEGPSILRIQQVVRGDSAAYFCASSPGVFQWTSPRSHNEQFFGPGTRLTVL.